A single sample gave rise to the 15 T cell receptor beta chains below, sequenced in a study of T cell clones after liver transplantation. TCRdb's table, derived via immunoSEQ multiplex PCR, lists solely in-frame clones and lacks some. The sample consists of tens of thousands of clones, about four fifths of them appearing once. This material consisted of CD4+ T cells from blood, taken 12 months after liver transplant. These receptors all come from a human patient who received a liver transplant. The T cells may partly be graft donor cells.

The chain links TRBV9 to TRBJ1-1; a weak D match, TRBD1 (5 bases). V gave up 4 bases and J gave up 1 base, with 14 bases separating them. Germline CDR1 reads SGDLS; CDR2 reads YYNGEE. The CDR3 contains 15 residues. This chain's CDR3 is CASSPRSGGNTEAFF. The CDR3 coding sequence is TGTGCCAGCAGCCCCCGTAGTGGGGGGAACACTGAAGCTTTCTTT. Together with reference TRBV9 and TRBJ1-1, the CDR3 gives the full variable domain: DSGVTQTPKHLITATGQRVTLRCSPRSGDLSVYWYQQSLDQGLQFLIQYYNGEERAKGNILERFSAQQFPDLHSELNLSSLELGDSALYFCASSPRSGGNTEAFFGQGTRLTVV.

The V gene is TRBV5-5, the J gene TRBJ1-2; 10 nucleotides line up with TRBD1. V shed 2 bases, J shed 5 bases, and the junction held 12 bases outside the gene matches. The CDR3 consists of 17 residues. Germline loops: CDR1 SGHKS, CDR2 YYEKEE (reference sequence). Written as DNA, the CDR3 is TGTGCCAGCAGCTTTAGACAGGGGGCGAGAGTAGAGTATGGCTACACCTTC. Its protein product is CASSFRQGARVEYGYTF.

A single count supports this clone. V is TRBV4-1 and J is TRBJ2-1, with TRBD1 matching over 8 bases. With 4 bases clipped from V and 5 bases from J, the junction kept 7 bases outside the gene matches. The CDR3 has 15 amino acids. CDR1 MGHRA and CDR2 YSYEKL come from the germline V gene. CDR3 in amino acids: CASSPGQGADNEQFF. As DNA, the CDR3 is TGCGCCAGCAGCCCCGGACAGGGTGCGGACAATGAGCAGTTCTTC.

The V call is TRBV10-2, the J call TRBJ2-7; 7 nucleotides match TRBD2. CDR3 size: 13 residues. The germline CDR1 and CDR2 sequences are WSHSY and SAAADI. The trim removed 5 bases at V and 3 bases at J, leaving 4 bases unmatched. As DNA, the CDR3 is TGCGCCAGCAGTACCGGGACTAACTACGAGCAGTACTTC. This encodes CASSTGTNYEQYF.

The V and J genes are TRBV5-1 and TRBJ1-3; possible D gene TRBD1, 5 bases. V shed 2 bases and J shed 0 bases, with 9 bases lying between them. The CDR3 is 15 amino acids. CDR1 and CDR2 from the germline V gene are SGHRS and YFSETQ. This chain's CDR3 is CASSLLGDSGNTIYF. The CDR3 DNA follows: TGCGCCAGCAGCTTACTAGGGGACTCTGGAAACACCATATATTTT.

This sequence joins TRBV6-1 and TRBJ1-3, with D hard to call. CDR3 length: 14 amino acids. V dropped 4 bases and J dropped 2 bases, with 9 bases sitting between them. Germline lookup yields CDR1 MNHNS and CDR2 SASEGT. Written as DNA, the CDR3 is TGTGCCAGCAGTGTGGTTGCCACTGGAAACACCATATATTTT. It specifies CASSVVATGNTIYF.

This chain joins TRBV7-9 and TRBJ1-1; maybe TRBD1 (6 bases). Trimming stripped 2 bases from V and 5 bases from J, with 15 bases between. The CDR3 totals 15 residues. Germline V CDR1 and CDR2: SEHNR, FQNEAQ (reference sequence). The CDR3 loop reads CASSLFSERGTEAFF. In nucleotides, the CDR3 is TGTGCCAGCAGCTTATTTTCAGAGAGGGGGACTGAAGCTTTCTTT. Full variable domain (rest looked up from reference TRBV7-9 and TRBJ1-1): DTGVSQNPRHKITKRGQNVTFRCDPISEHNRLYWYRQTLGQGPEFLTYFQNEAQLEKSRLLSDRFSAERPKGSFSTLEIQRTEQGDSAMYLCASSLFSERGTEAFFGQGTRLTVV.

The V gene is TRBV19, the J gene TRBJ1-5, with D possibly being TRBD1 (5 bases). This CDR3 comprises 13 residues. Germline V gives CDR1 LNHDA, CDR2 SQIVND (reference sequence). V lost 5 bases, J lost 4 bases, and 9 bases lay in between. The CDR3 sequence is CASSVQGNQPQHF. The CDR3 nucleotides read TGTGCCAGTAGTGTCCAGGGTAATCAGCCCCAGCATTTT.

The chain combines TRBV5-1 with TRBJ2-5, with 12 bases aligning to TRBD2. CDR3 size: 14 residues. The V gene's germline CDR1 is SGHRS and CDR2 YFSETQ. The J segment lost 5 bases and the V segment lost 8 bases, leaving 7 bases of the junction unmatched. The CDR3: CASRTSGNGETQYF. The CDR3 DNA follows: TGCGCCAGTCGGACTAGCGGGAATGGGGAGACCCAGTACTTC.

The V gene is TRBV27, the J gene TRBJ1-5, with D possibly matching TRBD1 (5 bases). The CDR3 runs 16 residues. V shed 3 bases and J shed 5 bases, with 17 bases lying between them. The germline V gene has CDR1 MNHEY and CDR2 SMNVEV (reference sequence). The CDR3, as DNA: TGTGCCAGCAGTTTCGGGGCAGGGAGCGTCCATCAGCCCCAGCATTTT. It is translated as CASSFGAGSVHQPQHF.

This clone was picked up a small number of times. This chain uses TRBV6-1 with TRBJ2-7, with 11 nucleotides matching TRBD2. Germline CDR1 and CDR2: MNHNS and SASEGT. Trimming at V came to 7 bases and at J to 6 bases, leaving 5 bases not matched to a gene. The CDR3 consists of 13 residues. CDR3 residues: CASITSGRREQYF. The CDR3 DNA reads TGTGCCAGCATCACTAGCGGGAGACGCGAGCAGTACTTC.

This rearrangement joins TRBV5-4 to TRBJ1-1, with 11 bases fitting TRBD1. V gave up 0 bases and J gave up 4 bases; unmatched junction bases: 2. CDR3 size: 15 residues. The germline V gene has CDR1 SGHNT and CDR2 YYREEE (reference sequence). CDR3 sequence (DNA): TGTGCCAGCAGCTTGGGGACAGGGGGCGTCACTGAAGCTTTCTTT. This sequence encodes CASSLGTGGVTEAFF.

V usage is TRBV7-9 and J usage is TRBJ1-1; D gene unclear. CDR3 length: 15 residues. The V gene lost 6 bases and the J gene lost 4 bases, with 18 bases spanning the gap. The germline CDR1 and CDR2 sequences are SEHNR and FQNEAQ (reference sequence). The CDR3 bases are TGTGCCAGCAGTCCCGCGAGAGGTGGGAGCACTGAAGCTTTCTTT. Translated, it gives CASSPARGGSTEAFF.

This clone was detected only once. The chain is built from TRBV5-1 and TRBJ1-4; 8 bases fit TRBD1. J gave up 7 bases and V 3 bases, and 8 bases lay outside the gene matches. This CDR3 is built from 15 residues. CDR1 SGHRS and CDR2 YFSETQ come from the germline V gene. The CDR3, as DNA: TGCGCCAGCAGCTCGCAGGGGGCGTATAGTGAAAAACTGTTTTTT. Protein sequence: CASSSQGAYSEKLFF.

The chain recombines TRBV5-6 with TRBJ1-2; TRBD1 aligns across 11 bases. The ends lost 4 bases at V and 0 bases at J; junction bases unmatched: 8. CDR1 and CDR2 (germline): SGHDT, YYEEEE. The CDR3 length is 17 residues. This CDR3 is CASSARTGGNTNYGYTF. The CDR3 nucleotides read TGTGCCAGCAGCGCCAGGACAGGGGGCAACACTAACTATGGCTACACCTTC.